Following are 6 T cell receptor beta chains from one sample sequenced in a study of T cells in Graves' hyperthyroidism and ophthalmopathy. Template material for amplifying TCR beta CDR3 regions consisted of RNA transcripts. The TCR CDR3 first-round RT-PCR relied on the HTBI primer set. Using its own MiXCR run on the multiplex PCR reads, TCRdb lists one record per CDR3 protein. Among 500,000 to 600,000 distinct CDR3 sequences listed, 20% were seen once. Sequenced: blood. These receptors were taken from a middle-aged man with Graves' ophthalmopathy.

Ten or more counts support this clonotype. The chain carries TRBV18 and TRBJ2-7; D remains ambiguous. V lost 4 bases and J lost 5, with 9 bases in between. Germline CDR1 KGHSH, CDR2 LQKENI. The CDR3 contains 12 residues. The CDR3 sequence: CASSHRPDEQYF. The CDR3 DNA sequence: TGTGCCAGCTCACACCGGCCGGACGAGCAGTACTTC. Combining the CDR3 with reference TRBV18 and TRBJ2-7 gives the whole variable domain NAGVMQNPRHLVRRRGQEARLRCSPMKGHSHVYWYRQLPEEGLKFMVYLQKENIIDESGMPKERFSAEFPKEGPSILRIQQVVRGDSAAYFCASSHRPDEQYFGPGTRLTVT.

This clonotype has at least ten counts. The chain recombines TRBV3-1 with TRBJ2-1; D is undetermined. Germline V gene lookup returns CDR1 LGHDT and CDR2 YNNKEL (reference sequence). Trimming left V 3 bases short and J 4 bases short, with 7 bases between. The CDR3 totals 13 residues. The CDR3 protein is CASSQAQYNEQFF. CDR3 nucleotide sequence: TGTGCCAGCAGCCAGGCCCAATACAATGAGCAGTTCTTC.

On this clonotype: A much larger clone sits a single nucleotide away, making a read error possible. Here the CDR3 DNA reads TGTGCCAGCAGCCTGGGACTAGCGGGCTTCAATGAGCGGTTCTTC. Amino acid sequence: CASSLGLAGFNERFF. The rearrangement uses TRBV11-2 and TRBJ2-1; 12 bases are a match to TRBD2. Germline V gene sequence: CDR1 SGHAT, CDR2 FQNNGV. CDR3 length equals 15 residues.

This clonotype was seen ten or more times. The rearrangement uses TRBV30 and TRBJ1-1, with 7 bases aligning to TRBD1. CDR1 is GTSNPN and CDR2 is SVGIG in the germline V gene (reference sequence). The CDR3 is made up of 11 amino acids. The V segment lost 5 bases and the J segment 7 bases; nucleotides outside the gene matches: 4. The CDR3 DNA sequence: TGTGCCTGGGGGACAGCGGGTGAAGCTTTCTTT. Residues: CAWGTAGEAFF. Using reference TRBV30 and TRBJ1-1 for the parts outside the CDR3, the full variable domain is SQTIHQWPATLVQPVGSPLSLECTVEGTSNPNLYWYRQAAGRGLQLLFYSVGIGQISSEVPQNLSASRPQDRQFILSSKKLLLSDSGFYLCAWGTAGEAFFGQGTRLTVV.

This rearrangement joins TRBV6-1 to TRBJ1-5; D perhaps matches TRBD1 (5 bases). The CDR3 is 14 amino acids. Between the trimmed V and J ends, which lost 6 bases and 4 bases, there was a span of 13 bases. The V gene's germline CDR1 is MNHNS and CDR2 SASEGT. The CDR3 region is CASSPPGPNQPQHF. The DNA of the CDR3 is TGTGCCAGCAGCCCGCCGGGACCAAATCAGCCCCAGCATTTT.

This clonotype turned up a few times. V gene TRBV18 combines with J gene TRBJ1-4; 8 positions match TRBD1. Looked up from germline, CDR1 is KGHSH and CDR2 is LQKENI. CDR3 length: 16 amino acids. Trimming at V came to 0 bases and at J to 7 bases, leaving 7 bases not matched to a gene. As DNA, the CDR3 is TGTGCCAGCTCACCACCGAGCCAGGGGGCCGGTGAAAAACTGTTTTTT. Translation: CASSPPSQGAGEKLFF. Complete variable domain (other parts from reference TRBV18 and TRBJ1-4): NAGVMQNPRHLVRRRGQEARLRCSPMKGHSHVYWYRQLPEEGLKFMVYLQKENIIDESGMPKERFSAEFPKEGPSILRIQQVVRGDSAAYFCASSPPSQGAGEKLFFGSGTQLSVL.